A selection of T cell receptor beta chains follows, all from one sample in a study of cytomegalovirus exposure and HLA in healthy donors. Using immunoSEQ multiplex PCR, the repertoire was profiled, and TCRdb retains in-frame clones only, with some absent. Among approximately 170,000 clones, approximately 59% were seen once, and the ten largest hold under 3%. The specimen sequenced was PBMCs. Receptor source: a man between 40 and 49 years old in good health and CMV-seronegative. The CDR3 runs from the conserved cysteine through the conserved F or W. A D gene is named only where the DNA matches it firmly. Expanded clones are given a class, and other clones once, few, many or no size at all.

abundance,v_gene,d_gene,j_gene,CDR3nt,CDR3aa
.,TRBV6-6,TRBD1,TRBJ2-7,TGTGCCAGCAGCTCCGGGACAGAATACGAGCAGTACTTC,CASSSGTEYEQYF
.,TRBV7-2,TRBD1,TRBJ1-6,TGTGCCAGCACCATATACGACAGGGAATCGCCCCTCCACTTT,CASTIYDRESPLHF
few,TRBV19,TRBD1,TRBJ1-2,TGTGCCAGTAGTTCCGGGACAGGGTTTGGCTACACCTTC,CASSSGTGFGYTF
.,TRBV7-9,.,TRBJ2-1,TGTGCCAGCAGCTTAGATGGCAGGGCCTACAATGAGCAGTTCTTC,CASSLDGRAYNEQFF
few,TRBV23-1,.,TRBJ1-2,TGCGCCAGCAGGGGGGGGCGCAAAGGCTACACCTTC,CASRGGRKGYTF
.,TRBV13,.,TRBJ2-5,TGTGCCAGCAGCCTCCAAGAGACCCAGTACTTC,CASSLQETQYF
few,TRBV9,.,TRBJ1-1,TGTGCCAGCAGCGTAGGAACCGGCACTGAAGCTTTCTTT,CASSVGTGTEAFF
.,TRBV27,.,TRBJ2-3,TGTGCCAGCAGTTGGGGGGGCAACACAGATACGCAGTATTTT,CASSWGGNTDTQYF
few,TRBV30,.,TRBJ1-1,TGTGCCTGGAGTGTATCCAATTCAAACAGGCTCGCTGAAGCTTTCTTT,CAWSVSNSNRLAEAFF
.,TRBV5-4,.,TRBJ2-5,TGTGCCAGCAGGAAAGAGGGGACCCAGTACTTC,CASRKEGTQYF
.,TRBV7-2,.,TRBJ2-5,TGTGCCAGCAGCCCCCAATGGGGCGTTCGGGAGACCCAGTACTTC,CASSPQWGVRETQYF
once,TRBV7-9,TRBD1,TRBJ2-7,TGTGCCAGCAGCAGTGGGGACAGGGTGGGATGGAGGGAGCAGTACTTC,CASSSGDRVGWREQYF
.,TRBV7-9,TRBD2,TRBJ2-1,TGTGCCAGCAGCTTAGTGGGAGCGGGAGAACTTGAGCAGTTCTTC,CASSLVGAGELEQFF
.,TRBV21-1,.,TRBJ2-7,TGTGCCAGCAGTAAAATCGACAGGGGAGTTAGCTACGAGCAGTACTTC,CASSKIDRGVSYEQYF
once,TRBV18,TRBD2,TRBJ2-1,TGTGCCAGCTCACCCTTTGCGATTAGCGGGAATGAGCAGTTCTTC,CASSPFAISGNEQFF
.,TRBV19,TRBD1,TRBJ2-7,TGTGCCAGTAGTTCTCGACAGGGAAGGGGCGAGCAGTACTTC,CASSSRQGRGEQYF
.,TRBV30,TRBD1,TRBJ2-1,TGTGCCTGGAGCCCCTCACCCGGGACAGGAAAGGGGGCCTACAATGAGCAGTTCTTC,CAWSPSPGTGKGAYNEQFF
few,TRBV6-5,.,TRBJ1-5,TGTGCCAGCAGTTACGAAGAGTATCAGCCCCAGCATTTT,CASSYEEYQPQHF
.,TRBV7-2,TRBD1,TRBJ2-5,TGTGCCAGCAGCTTCAATCCCCAGGGGGCCCAGTACTTC,CASSFNPQGAQYF
once,TRBV25-1,TRBD1,TRBJ1-2,TGTGCCAGCAGGCGGGACAGGGTCCCTTATGGCTACACCTTC,CASRRDRVPYGYTF
.,TRBV7-9,.,TRBJ2-7,TGTGCCAGCAGCTTAACCCTGAGTTACGAGCAGTACTTC,CASSLTLSYEQYF
once,TRBV14,TRBD2,TRBJ2-1,TGTGCCAGCAGCCATACTAGCGGGAGGGGATACCCACGCTCCTACAATGAGCAGTTCTTC,CASSHTSGRGYPRSYNEQFF
once,TRBV5-1,TRBD1,TRBJ1-2,TGCGCCAGCAGCACTGGACAGGCCCCTGGGGGCTACACCTTC,CASSTGQAPGGYTF
few,TRBV5-1,TRBD2,TRBJ2-2,TGCGCCAGCGCTTACCTAGCGGGAGGCGACACCGGGGAGCTGTTTTTT,CASAYLAGGDTGELFF
.,TRBV10-3,.,TRBJ2-7,TGTGCCATCAATGAGGGGTTAGGGGTTGTAGACGAGCAGTACTTC,CAINEGLGVVDEQYF
.,TRBV4-1,.,TRBJ2-1,TGCGCCAGCCGTTCACAGGGATACAACAATGAGCAGTTCTTC,CASRSQGYNNEQFF
.,TRBV5-8,TRBD1,TRBJ2-5,TGTGCCAGCAGCTTGAATCGGCAGGGGGCATCAGAGACCCAGTACTTC,CASSLNRQGASETQYF
.,TRBV6-5,.,TRBJ1-5,TGTGCCAGCAGTTACCCCAGGTTGGGCCAGCCCCAGCATTTT,CASSYPRLGQPQHF
.,TRBV7-2,TRBD2,TRBJ2-7,TGTGCCAGCAGCTCCCCTAGCGGGGACTCCTACGAGCAGTACTTC,CASSSPSGDSYEQYF
.,TRBV29-1,.,TRBJ2-3,TGCAGCGTTGCTGGTGAGGAGGGCACAGATACGCAGTATTTT,CSVAGEEGTDTQYF
.,TRBV6-6,.,TRBJ2-2,TGTGCCAGCAGCCCCCAGGGACTGAACACCGGGGAGCTGTTTTTT,CASSPQGLNTGELFF
.,TRBV7-9,.,TRBJ2-7,TGTGCCAGCAGCTTTACGGGAGACTACGAGCAGTACTTC,CASSFTGDYEQYF
.,TRBV30,.,TRBJ1-2,TGTGCCTGTAACAGTGAAGCTAACTATGGCTACACCTTC,CACNSEANYGYTF
.,TRBV30,.,TRBJ1-1,TGTGCCTGGGGAACCGGGACACCGGACACTGAAGCTTTCTTT,CAWGTGTPDTEAFF
.,TRBV5-1,TRBD1,TRBJ2-7,TGCGCCAGCAGCCCGGAGGGGACAGGGGGATACGAGCAGTACTTC,CASSPEGTGGYEQYF
once,TRBV19,.,TRBJ2-3,TGTGCCAGTAGGTTGAGTAGCACAGATACGCAGTATTTT,CASRLSSTDTQYF
few,TRBV4-2,TRBD2,TRBJ2-2,TGTGCCAGCAGCCCATGGACTAGCGGGAGGGGCACGACCGGGGAGCTGTTTTTT,CASSPWTSGRGTTGELFF
few,TRBV13,.,TRBJ1-2,TGTGCCAGCAGCTTAGGCAGGGTCAGCTATGGCTACACCTTC,CASSLGRVSYGYTF
.,TRBV19,TRBD2,TRBJ2-3,TGTGCCAGTAGGATCGGACTAGCGGGAGCAGATACGCAGTATTTT,CASRIGLAGADTQYF
.,TRBV7-6,.,TRBJ1-1,TGTGCCAGCAGCTTAGCTGGGACACTGAACACTGAAGCTTTCTTT,CASSLAGTLNTEAFF
.,TRBV5-8,TRBD1,TRBJ2-5,TGTGCCAGCAGCCCCCGGACAGGGGTGGTCCAAGAGACCCAGTACTTC,CASSPRTGVVQETQYF
.,TRBV5-1,.,TRBJ2-7,TGCGCCAGCAGCTTGGGCAGGGGGGTGGGATACTACGAGCAGTACTTC,CASSLGRGVGYYEQYF
few,TRBV7-9,.,TRBJ1-6,TGTTCCAGCAATCCCTTTAATTCACCCCTCCACTTT,CSSNPFNSPLHF
.,TRBV9,TRBD1,TRBJ2-3,TGTGCCAGCAGCTTAAGGACAGGGGCAGATACGCAGTATTTT,CASSLRTGADTQYF
.,TRBV9,.,TRBJ1-4,TGTGCCAGCAGCGTAGACGGTAAGACTCAGGAAAAACTGTTTTTT,CASSVDGKTQEKLFF
.,TRBV7-2,TRBD2,TRBJ2-1,TGTGCCAGCAGCTTAGCGCGGGCTAGCGGGAGGAATGAGCAGTTCTTC,CASSLARASGRNEQFF
once,TRBV5-4,.,TRBJ2-1,TGTGCCAGCAGCTTGAGGTGGGCTTACAATGAGCAGTTCTTC,CASSLRWAYNEQFF
.,TRBV5-1,TRBD1,TRBJ2-7,TGCGCCAGCAGGGGCGCGACAGGGCCGGGCGAGCAGTACTTC,CASRGATGPGEQYF
.,TRBV7-9,.,TRBJ1-4,TGTGCCAGCAGCTTAGGACAGAATTTTGAAAAACTGTTTTTT,CASSLGQNFEKLFF